The rows below give T cell receptor beta chains drawn from one sample of a study of CD8 T cells in ankylosing spondylitis. One entry per CDR3 protein, called by TCRdb with MiXCR from the 5' RACE reads. The sample gives roughly 180,000 distinct CDR3 sequences, approximately 9% of which show up once; over 12% is in the top ten. Sequenced material: blood, either unsorted or a sorted T cell fraction (not recorded which). The source is a female donor with ankylosing spondylitis or in good health (not recorded which). Each CDR3 is given with its conserved first and last residue.

>TRBV27|TRBJ1-1
CASSPVGYRIANTEAFF
>TRBV7-9|TRBJ2-5
CASSLSRGPVGTQYF
>TRBV5-1|TRBJ2-7
CASSFRSGLAGSYEQYF
>TRBV27|TRBJ1-2
CASSTDGWNYGYTF
>TRBV13|TRBJ2-7
CASSFRDSSYEQYF
>TRBV27|TRBJ2-2
CASSLTLGELFF
>TRBV24-1|TRBJ2-1
CATSHGLYEQFF
>TRBV11-2|TRBJ2-1
CASSSLFGTSGIGNEQFF
>TRBV6-1|TRBJ1-5
CASSEGVDPSNQPQHF
>TRBV12-3/TRBV12-4|TRBJ2-1
CASSSVGLTYNEQFF
>TRBV20-1|TRBJ2-7
CSASPGTGIEQYF
>TRBV5-6|TRBJ1-1
CASSLAQTGFTEAFF
>TRBV7-2|TRBJ1-1
CASSVSREEAFF
>TRBV29-1|TRBJ2-1
CSVEFVTPDEQFF
>TRBV1|TRBJ2-7
CTSSLPNGRKRQGSYEQYF